The sample holds many counts of the clone carrying this T cell receptor beta chain. Its specificity is unknown. This sample is drawn from a study of blood T cells in healthy people across ages. Points from the study as a whole: In long-lived donors, naive CD4+ cell counts and diversity exceeded those of aged donors.

The CDR3 is 12 residues long. Between the trimmed V and J ends, which lost 3 bases and 8 bases, there was a span of 8 bases. Germline V gene lookup returns CDR1 SGHDN and CDR2 FVKESK. A second PCR of roughly 7 to 11 cycles used a sample-barcoded 5' primer and a J-beta primer mix. TCRdb reprocessed the 5' RACE reads with MiXCR, giving one entry per CDR3 protein. The sample includes some 640,000 distinct CDR3 sequences, about 28% of them seen just once. The receptor was isolated from an elderly woman in good health. Specimen: blood. This chain links TRBV14 with TRBJ2-1; D not resolved. The CDR3, as DNA: TGTGCCAGCAGCCACTATGGAGATGAGCAGTTCTTC. Amino acid sequence: CASSHYGDEQFF.